A single sample gave rise to the 3 T cell receptor beta chains below, sequenced in a study of beta chain features in type 1 diabetes. As every portion of the isolated RNA was reverse transcribed, the sequencing read expressed TCRB transcripts. TCRdb's copy holds only in-frame clones and misses some; the assay was immunoSEQ multiplex PCR. In the table there are 37,000 or so clones, about 52% of which are singletons. The sample comprised central memory CD4+ T cells from blood. The receptors were sampled from a woman aged 18-35 years in good health.

CDR3 protein: CASSLGSASSYNEQFF. Written as DNA, the CDR3 is TGTGCCAGCAGCTTAGGGAGCGCGAGCTCCTACAATGAGCAGTTCTTC. The rearrangement links TRBV7-3 to TRBJ2-1; TRBD2 is a possible D gene (5 bases). Germline V gene sequence: CDR1 SGHTA, CDR2 FQGTGA. The CDR3 runs to 16 residues. Trimming took off 2 bases at V and 0 bases at J, with 11 bases between the two ends. The full variable domain, its missing parts supplied by reference TRBV7-3 and TRBJ2-1, is GAGVSQTPSNKVTEKGKYVELRCDPISGHTALYWYRQSLGQGPEFLIYFQGTGAADDSGLPNDRFFAVRPEGSVSTLKIQRTERGDSAVYLCASSLGSASSYNEQFFGPGTRLTVL.

The chain links TRBV7-2 to TRBJ2-3; D is unclear. This CDR3 contains 15 residues. Germline V lookup: CDR1 SGHTA, CDR2 FQGNSA. Trimming shortened V by 5 bases and J by 6 bases, and 18 bases separated the two germline ends. Here the CDR3 DNA reads TGTGCCAGCAGCCCAGACTCTTATCAACGGGATACGCAGTATTTT. Its protein is CASSPDSYQRDTQYF.

This clone was seen a handful of times. V is TRBV25-1 and J is TRBJ2-3; TRBD1 aligns across 7 bases. J gave up 6 bases and V 4 bases, and 4 bases lay outside the gene matches. Germline CDR1 and CDR2: MGHDK and SYGVNS. The CDR3 contains 13 residues. CDR3 coding DNA: TGTGCCAGCAGTGGTACAGGGGCGGATACGCAGTATTTT. Translation gives CASSGTGADTQYF. The full variable domain, rest sourced from reference TRBV25-1 and TRBJ2-3, is EADIYQTPRYLVIGTGKKITLECSQTMGHDKMYWYQQDPGMELHLIHYSYGVNSTEKGDLSSESTVSRIRTEHFPLTLESARPSHTSQYLCASSGTGADTQYFGPGTRLTVL.